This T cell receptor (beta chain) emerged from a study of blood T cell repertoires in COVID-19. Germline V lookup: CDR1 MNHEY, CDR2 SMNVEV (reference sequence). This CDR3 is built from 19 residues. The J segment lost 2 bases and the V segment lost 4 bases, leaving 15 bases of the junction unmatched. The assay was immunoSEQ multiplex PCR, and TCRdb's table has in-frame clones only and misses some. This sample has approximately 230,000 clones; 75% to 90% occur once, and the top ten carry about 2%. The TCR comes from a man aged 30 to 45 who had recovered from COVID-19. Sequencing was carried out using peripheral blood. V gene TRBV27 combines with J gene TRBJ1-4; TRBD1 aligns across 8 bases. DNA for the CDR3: TGTGCCAGCAGTTCAGGACAGGGAGGGCGATTGAGGACTAATGAAAAACTGTTTTTT. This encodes CASSSGQGGRLRTNEKLFF.